Listed here are 14 T cell receptor beta chains from one sample, sequenced in a study of blood T cell repertoires in COVID-19. Clones were read by immunoSEQ multiplex PCR, and TCRdb kept only the in-frame ones, dropping some. The sample holds 200,000 to 250,000 clones, about nine tenths seen once. Source material: peripheral blood. The source is a man in his 60s who had recovered from COVID-19.

This rearrangement joins TRBV19 to TRBJ1-2; TRBD1 might be the D (6 bases). V was trimmed by 3 bases and J by 7 bases, leaving 12 bases between them. CDR1 is LNHDA and CDR2 is SQIVND in the germline V gene (reference sequence). This CDR3 region has 13 residues. DNA for the CDR3: TGTGCCAGTAGTATTCCACAGGGAGCTGGCTACACCTTC. This codes for CASSIPQGAGYTF.

This clone was recorded once. V gene TRBV13 combines with J gene TRBJ1-2; TRBD1 agrees at 8 bases. This CDR3 comprises 12 residues. Germline V gene data show CDR1 as PRHDT and CDR2 as FYEKMQ (reference sequence). V lost 4 bases to trimming and J lost 13 bases; unmatched junction nucleotides: 8. CDR3 nucleotides: TGTGCCAGCAGCTCAGGACAGGGACAGAGCACCTTC. Residues: CASSSGQGQSTF.

The V gene is TRBV13, the J gene TRBJ2-7, with TRBD1 identical over 8 bases. Per germline, CDR1 PRHDT and CDR2 FYEKMQ (reference sequence). Trimming at V came to 9 bases and at J to 2 bases, leaving 9 bases not matched to a gene. There are 14 residues in the CDR3. The CDR3 loop reads CASVRGRWAYEQYF. As DNA, the CDR3 is TGTGCCAGTGTCAGGGGGCGCTGGGCCTACGAGCAGTACTTC. Using reference TRBV13 and TRBJ2-7 for the parts outside the CDR3, the full variable domain is AAGVIQSPRHLIKEKRETATLKCYPIPRHDTVYWYQQGPGQDPQFLISFYEKMQSDKGSIPDRFSAQQFSDYHSELNMSSLELGDSALYFCASVRGRWAYEQYFGPGTRLTVT.

The rearrangement joins TRBV3-1 (or the pseudogene TRBV3-2) to TRBJ1-6, with D possibly matching TRBD1 (6 bases). This CDR3 is built from 14 residues. In germline, CDR1 is LGHDT, CDR2 YNNKEL (reference sequence). Trimming left V 2 bases short and J 7 bases short, with 9 bases between. CDR3 sequence reads: CASSQQGSNSPLHF. DNA of the CDR3: TGTGCCAGCAGCCAACAGGGGTCGAATTCACCCCTCCACTTT.

The chain recombines TRBV27 with TRBJ2-5, with 12 bases aligning to TRBD2. The trim removed 7 bases at V and 4 bases at J, leaving 7 bases unmatched. Germline V gives CDR1 MNHEY, CDR2 SMNVEV (reference sequence). The CDR3 has 15 residues. The CDR3 DNA reads as TGTGCCAGCAAAGGGACTAGCGGGTTACGAGAGACCCAGTACTTC. Its translation: CASKGTSGLRETQYF.

The chain combines TRBV5-1 with TRBJ2-1, with TRBD2 matching over 13 bases. With 2 bases clipped from V and 9 bases from J, the junction kept 8 bases outside the gene matches. The CDR3 is 16 residues long. The germline V gene has CDR1 SGHRS and CDR2 YFSETQ. The CDR3 spells CASSLLAGGALGEQFF. CDR3 DNA sequence: TGCGCCAGCAGCTTACTAGCGGGGGGGGCACTGGGTGAGCAGTTCTTC.

The V gene is TRBV7-8, the J gene TRBJ1-3; a weak D match, TRBD1 (6 bases). Trimming pared 5 bases from V and 0 bases from J, leaving 14 bases between. Per the germline V gene, CDR1 is SGHVS and CDR2 is FQNEAQ. The CDR3 totals 16 residues. This CDR3 reads CASSVTGQLSGNTIYF. DNA of the CDR3: TGTGCCAGCAGCGTGACGGGACAACTCTCTGGAAACACCATATATTTT.

The rearrangement uses TRBV11-3 and TRBJ2-3; the match to TRBD2 covers 7 bases. The V gene's germline CDR1 is SGHNT and CDR2 YENEEA. V shed 3 bases, J shed 4 bases, and the junction held 7 bases outside the gene matches. The CDR3 runs 15 residues. CDR3: CASSFGLVWSDTQYF. The DNA of the CDR3 is TGTGCCAGCAGCTTCGGACTAGTCTGGTCAGATACGCAGTATTTT. The entire variable domain, with the rest obtained from reference TRBV11-3 and TRBJ2-3, is as follows: EAGVVQSPRYKIIEKKQPVAFWCNPISGHNTLYWYLQNLGQGPELLIRYENEEAVDDSQLPKDRFSAERLKGVDSTLKIQPAELGDSAVYLCASSFGLVWSDTQYFGPGTRLTVL.

The rearrangement links TRBV11-2 to TRBJ1-1, with a possible D match to TRBD1 (5 bases). The CDR3 sequence is 13 residues long. From germline, CDR1 is SGHAT and CDR2 FQNNGV. V was cut by 5 bases and J by 6 bases, with 13 bases left in between. CDR3 residues: CASSLQVGSEAFF. CDR3 coding DNA: TGTGCCAGCAGCCTACAGGTGGGATCTGAAGCTTTCTTT.

This clone appeared once. The rearrangement links TRBV19 to TRBJ1-1, with a weak D call TRBD1 (5 bases). The CDR3 has 15 residues. Germline loops: CDR1 LNHDA, CDR2 SQIVND (reference sequence). Trimming took 7 bases from V and 4 from J, leaving 19 bases between them. Here the CDR3 DNA reads TGTGCCAGTATTCCCCAGGCGGGGGTTGGCACTGAAGCTTTCTTT. Protein product: CASIPQAGVGTEAFF.

This chain uses TRBV19 with TRBJ2-7, with TRBD1 matching over 10 bases. Germline assignment: CDR1 LNHDA and CDR2 SQIVND (reference sequence). Germline trimming cut 5 bases from V and 3 bases from J; bases unmatched to any gene: 7. The CDR3 is made up of 15 amino acids. This CDR3 reads CASSPPGTGVYEQYF. The CDR3 nucleotides read TGTGCCAGTAGTCCCCCCGGGACAGGGGTCTACGAGCAGTACTTC.

A few counts support this clone. J is TRBJ2-2 and V is TRBV11-1; D is unresolved. The CDR3 sequence is 15 residues long. The germline gives CDR1 SGHAT, CDR2 FQDESV (reference sequence). Trimming took 0 bases from V and 3 from J, leaving 8 bases between them. CDR3 residues: CASSLADTYTGELFF. The CDR3, as DNA: TGTGCCAGCAGCTTAGCCGACACCTACACCGGGGAGCTGTTTTTT.

This clone was picked up one time. The chain is built from TRBV10-3 and TRBJ2-7; the match to TRBD2 covers 12 bases. Germline values: CDR1 ENHRY, CDR2 SYGVKD. The CDR3 runs 16 residues. After removal of 0 bases from V and 2 bases from J, the junction contained 2 bases not matched to a gene. The CDR3: CAISESTSGSTYEQYF. CDR3 sequence (DNA): TGTGCCATCAGTGAGTCGACTAGCGGGAGTACCTACGAGCAGTACTTC.

The chain employs TRBV5-1 and TRBJ1-4; 8 bases are shared with TRBD1. This CDR3 is 14 amino acids long. The V segment lost 4 bases and the J segment 5 bases; nucleotides outside the gene matches: 4. Germline assignment: CDR1 SGHRS and CDR2 YFSETQ. The CDR3 sequence is CASSAGQANEKLFF. The CDR3 DNA is TGCGCCAGCAGCGCGGGACAGGCGAATGAAAAACTGTTTTTT.